The next 3 T cell receptor beta chains were all read from a single sample in a study of breast tumors, draining lymph nodes, adjacent tissues. The lymph nodes were axillary draining lymph nodes from breast cancer patients. TCRdb recomputed calls from the multiplex PCR reads with MiXCR, one row per CDR3 protein. There are roughly 220,000 distinct CDR3 sequences in the sample; less than 40% occur only once, and over 3.5% lies in the top ten. What was sequenced was axillary lymph node tissue. These receptors all stem from a female donor with breast cancer. Some clones in this sample may be carry-over from other donors' samples.

This clonotype showed up many times. This chain connects TRBV5-1 to TRBJ2-2; 7 bases line up with TRBD1. The junction had 8 bases not matched to a gene; V was cut back by 7 bases and J by 2 bases. The CDR3 is 15 amino acids. Germline CDR1 and CDR2: SGHRS and YFSETQ. The CDR3 bases are TGCGCCAGCGGGGCCACAGGGGTTAACACCGGGGAGCTGTTTTTT. Protein sequence: CASGATGVNTGELFF.

Turning to this clonotype: The junction departs from the called germline gene at one end, perhaps through a read error. The chain employs TRBV5-1 and TRBJ2-2; 12 nucleotides agree with TRBD2. Germline values: CDR1 SGHRS, CDR2 YFSETQ. CDR3 size: 16 residues. CDR3 nucleotides: TGCGCCAGCAGCTTGGGGACTAGCGGGAACACCGGGGAGCTGCTTTTT. This encodes CASSLGTSGNTGELLF.

This clonotype has a handful of counts. The gene calls are TRBV6-1 and TRBJ2-4, with D perhaps matching TRBD1 (6 bases). This CDR3 region has 16 residues. V was pared by 5 bases and J by 0 bases, with 14 bases between. CDR1 and CDR2 from the germline V gene are MNHNS and SASEGT. Written as DNA, the CDR3 is TGTGCCAGCAGTTTCCGGGACAACTCAGCCAAAAACATTCAGTACTTC. Its protein product is CASSFRDNSAKNIQYF.